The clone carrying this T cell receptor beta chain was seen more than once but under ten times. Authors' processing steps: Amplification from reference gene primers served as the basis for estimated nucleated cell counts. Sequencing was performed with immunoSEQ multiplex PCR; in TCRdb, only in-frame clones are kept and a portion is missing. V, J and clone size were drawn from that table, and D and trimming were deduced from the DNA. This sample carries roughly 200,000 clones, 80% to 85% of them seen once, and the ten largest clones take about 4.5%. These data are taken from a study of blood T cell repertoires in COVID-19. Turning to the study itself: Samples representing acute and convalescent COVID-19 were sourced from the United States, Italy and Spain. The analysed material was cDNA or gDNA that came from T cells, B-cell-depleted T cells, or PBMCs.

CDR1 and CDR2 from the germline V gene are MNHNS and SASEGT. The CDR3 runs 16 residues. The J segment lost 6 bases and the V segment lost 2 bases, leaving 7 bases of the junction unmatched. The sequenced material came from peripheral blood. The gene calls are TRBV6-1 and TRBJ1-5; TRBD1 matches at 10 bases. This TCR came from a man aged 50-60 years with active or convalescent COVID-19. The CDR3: CASSESSGQGTQPQHF. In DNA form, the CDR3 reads TGTGCCAGCAGTGAAAGTTCGGGACAGGGGACTCAGCCCCAGCATTTT.